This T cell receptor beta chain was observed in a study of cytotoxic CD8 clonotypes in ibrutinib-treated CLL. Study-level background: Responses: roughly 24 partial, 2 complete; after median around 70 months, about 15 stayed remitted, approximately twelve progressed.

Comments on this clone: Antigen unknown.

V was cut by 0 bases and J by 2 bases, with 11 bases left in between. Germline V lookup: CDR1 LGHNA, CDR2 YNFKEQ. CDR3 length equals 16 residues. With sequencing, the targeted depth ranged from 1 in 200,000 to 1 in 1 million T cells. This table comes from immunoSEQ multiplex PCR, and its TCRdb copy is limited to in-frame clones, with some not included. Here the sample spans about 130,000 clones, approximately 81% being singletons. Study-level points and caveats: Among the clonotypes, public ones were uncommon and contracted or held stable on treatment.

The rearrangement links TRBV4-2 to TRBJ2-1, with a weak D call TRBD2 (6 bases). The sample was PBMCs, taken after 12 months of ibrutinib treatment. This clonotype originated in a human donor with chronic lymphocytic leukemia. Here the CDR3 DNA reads TGTGCCAGCAGCCAAGATGGGGAGGCCGCCTACAATGAGCAGTTCTTC. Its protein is CASSQDGEAAYNEQFF.